This T cell receptor beta chain came from a study of OX40 agonist ivuxolimab in advanced cancers. Overall study context: An agonistic human IgG2 monoclonal antibody against OX40 (CD134) was given.

Some clones are missing from TCRdb's copy, which holds only in-frame ones; the method was immunoSEQ multiplex PCR. The sample includes about 84,000 clones, roughly 82% seen only once; the top ten take about 2.5%. Regarding the study as a whole: In general, CD8+ T cells held more expanded clones than CD4+ did, on average.

As concerns this clone: As yet, its antigen is unknown.

This TCR was sampled from an adult with an advanced solid tumor such as melanoma, head and neck, liver or kidney cancer. The specimen comprised CD4+ or CD8+ T cells sorted from blood, sampled in a trial of the OX40 agonist ivuxolimab.

As DNA, the CDR3 is TGTGCCAGCAATCAAGCGGGGGGGGTCATAGATACGCAGTATTTT. Translation: CASNQAGGVIDTQYF. The rearrangement joins TRBV28 to TRBJ2-3; 10 bases match TRBD2. Looked up from germline, CDR1 is MDHEN and CDR2 is SYDVKM. The CDR3 is 15 amino acids. The V and J ends lost 7 bases and 5 bases, in that order; junction bases with no gene match: 9.